This T cell receptor beta chain was obtained from a study of shared clonotypes between healthy human individuals. The germline CDR1 and CDR2 sequences are SSHAT and FNYEAQ (reference sequence). The ends lost 2 bases at V and 3 bases at J; junction bases unmatched: 4. CDR3 length: 15 amino acids. Regarding the study as a whole: Across subsets, estimated richness was generally greater for naive than for memory populations. Between four donors, naive CD4 clonotypes were shared at a level of around 4.8%.

Within Nashville, Tennessee resided all donors, each a Caucasian adult. This clone has ten or more counts. The antigen remains unidentified. Other nucleotide sequences from this sample produce the same CDR3. Using immunoSEQ multiplex PCR, the repertoire was profiled, and TCRdb retains in-frame clones only, with some absent. The profile shows over 850,000 clones, 70% to 80% of them singletons. The V gene is TRBV7-7, the J gene TRBJ2-7; 10 bases map to TRBD1. The clonotype was recovered from a man younger than 35 in good health. Some clones in this sample may be carry-over from other donors' samples. The sequenced sample was memory CD4+ T cells from PBMCs. As to subset: CD45RA-negative fraction. In nucleotides, the CDR3 is TGTGCCAGCAGCTTAAGGACAGGGGGTTTCTACGAGCAGTACTTC. Amino acid sequence: CASSLRTGGFYEQYF. The full variable domain, its missing parts supplied by reference TRBV7-7 and TRBJ2-7, is GAGVSQSPRYKVTKRGQDVTLRCDPISSHATLYWYQQALGQGPEFLTYFNYEAQPDKSGLPSDRFSAERPEGSISTLTIQRTEQRDSAMYRCASSLRTGGFYEQYFGPGTRLTVT.